The present entry profiles one TCR beta chain with its context. Its antigen is unknown. Assay used: immunoSEQ multiplex PCR; TCRdb lists only in-frame clones, some missing. Counted here are about 73,000 clones, 65% to 75% occurring once; the ten biggest clones make up less than 3%. These data are taken from a study of vaccination effects on CD4 cells after COVID-19. Peptide-pool stimulation followed by sequencing identified expanded antigen-specific CD4+ clonotypes in the ViraFEST assay. Cultured cells yielded isolated CD4+ T cells after 10 days. Vaccinated participants had no history of SARS-CoV-2 infection and tested negative for nucleocapsid antibodies. Fresh IL-2-containing medium replaced half the medium on days 3 and 7. CDR1 and CDR2 from the germline V gene are SGHTA and FQGNSA. The V end lost 4 bases, the J end lost 6 bases, and 15 bases lay between the germline ends. The CDR3 has 14 residues.

The genes are TRBV7-2 and TRBJ1-1; D perhaps matches TRBD1 (5 bases). The sample consisted of CD4+ T cells from PBMCs cultured with HCoV-NL63 spike peptides, taken before COVID-19 vaccination. The TCR sequence derives from a human donor who received a COVID-19 vaccine. The CDR3 coding sequence is TGTGCCAGCAGCTCTTACCAGGGCCGCCCTGAAGCTTTCTTT. This gives the protein CASSSYQGRPEAFF.